The following is a T cell receptor (beta chain) sequence with its context. Its matching antigen is unknown. Here immunoSEQ multiplex PCR was the method, and the copy in TCRdb shows in-frame clones only, minus some. The top ten clones hold under 2.5% of a sample with some 130,000 clones, 80% to 90% of them seen once. The data derive from a study of T cell responses to AZD1222 COVID-19 vaccine. Broader study findings: Donors skewed white British and female; clonal diversity was possibly underestimated. Among AZD1222 vaccinees, only five to seven were seropositive at baseline.

Trimming shortened V by 3 bases and J by 4 bases, and 11 bases separated the two germline ends. The CDR3 has 14 amino acids. The germline gives CDR1 SGDLS, CDR2 YYNGEE. The sequencing used peripheral blood, collected on day 0 of AZD1222 vaccination. This chain joins TRBV9 and TRBJ1-5, with D tentatively TRBD1 (5 bases). The receptor was isolated from an adult in good health. CDR3 coding DNA: TGTGCCAGCAGCGGAGGGACCGAAAATCAGCCCCAGCATTTT. Its protein is CASSGGTENQPQHF.